This T cell receptor (beta chain) was sequenced in a study of a mutant IDH1 vaccine in newly diagnosed glioma. Study summary: Vaccination followed radiotherapy alone by 4-6 weeks, or accompanied temozolomide cycles. Receipt of radiotherapy, temozolomide, or both preceded the study, and most received both.

The table came from immunoSEQ multiplex PCR; TCRdb's copy has only in-frame clones and leaves some out. The sample holds 30,000 to 40,000 clones, about four fifths seen once. Stated time point: week 35, safety follow-up. Alongside topical imiquimod, each dose of vaccine comprised 300 ug of mutant IDH1 20-mer peptide. Concerning this clone: The target antigen is unknown.

The germline gives CDR1 LGHNT, CDR2 FRNRAP. The CDR3 has 13 amino acids. V shed 6 bases and J 8 bases; nucleotides not matched to a gene: 4. The specimen comprised PBMCs, sampled from a glioma patient whose treatment included an IDH1 peptide vaccine. The chain couples TRBV12-5 to TRBJ1-6; 7 bases match TRBD1. The sequence came from a woman between 18 and 29 years old with glioma. CDR3 in amino acids: CASGRDSYSPLHF. CDR3 in DNA: TGTGCTAGTGGCCGGGACAGTTATTCACCCCTCCACTTT.